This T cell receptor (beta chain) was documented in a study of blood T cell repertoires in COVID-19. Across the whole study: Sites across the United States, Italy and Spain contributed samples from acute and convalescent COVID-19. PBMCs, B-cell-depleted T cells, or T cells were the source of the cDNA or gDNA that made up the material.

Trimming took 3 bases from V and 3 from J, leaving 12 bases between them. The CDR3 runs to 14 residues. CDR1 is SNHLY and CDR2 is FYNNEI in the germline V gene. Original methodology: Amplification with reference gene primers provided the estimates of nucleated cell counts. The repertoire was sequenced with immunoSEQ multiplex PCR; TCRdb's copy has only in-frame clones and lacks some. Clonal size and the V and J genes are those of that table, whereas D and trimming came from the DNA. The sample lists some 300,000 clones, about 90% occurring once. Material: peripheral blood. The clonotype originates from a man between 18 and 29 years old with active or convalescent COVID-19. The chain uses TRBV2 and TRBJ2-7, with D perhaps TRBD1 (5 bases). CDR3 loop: CASSDKGQGYEQYF. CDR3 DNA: TGTGCCAGCAGTGACAAGGGGCAGGGCTACGAGCAGTACTTC.